The 6 T cell receptor beta chains in this list originate from one sample, sequenced in a study of post-analysis software for immune sequencing data. The study, taken as a whole, reports: Roughly five TRBV segments were significantly more frequent in patients than in controls. TRBV5-6, TRBV5-1 and TRBV20-1 were among these segments.

These receptors have no known antigen. Unique molecular identifiers had been added to the TCR beta cDNA libraries. TCRdb re-called the PCR reads with MiXCR, one entry per CDR3 protein. The sample includes some 690,000 distinct CDR3 sequences, about 27% of them seen just once. Material: blood. The receptors shown here come from a girl aged 5-17 years with multiple sclerosis.

On this clonotype: Just one base apart from a much larger clone, this may be a read error. The chain couples TRBV7-2 to TRBJ2-3, with 8 bases fitting TRBD2. The germline V gene has CDR1 SGHTA and CDR2 FQGNSA. This CDR3 region has 17 residues. CDR3 nucleotides: TGTGCCAGCAGCTTAGCACCCAGACTAGCGAGTCCAGATACGCGGTATTTT. Its protein product is CASSLAPRLASPDTRYF.

This clonotype was recorded a few times. This chain joins TRBV20-1 and TRBJ2-3; 8 bases are a match to TRBD2. The CDR3 spans 18 residues. V gave up 0 bases and J gave up 0 bases; unmatched junction bases: 11. CDR1 and CDR2 from the germline V gene are DFQATT and SNEGSKA (reference sequence). This CDR3 is CSARDPWGGGTSTDTQYF. For the CDR3, the DNA is TGCAGTGCTAGAGATCCGTGGGGCGGGGGGACTAGCACAGATACGCAGTATTTT.

This clonotype was observed many times. The V call is TRBV3-1, the J call TRBJ2-1; 8 bases match TRBD1. V shed 5 bases and J 3 bases; nucleotides not matched to a gene: 9. CDR1 and CDR2 (germline): LGHDT, YNNKEL (reference sequence). The CDR3 is 16 residues long. The CDR3 bases are TGTGCCAGCAGCGCCTTGGACAGGGTTGGCTACAATGAGCAGTTCTTC. Translated: CASSALDRVGYNEQFF.

The rearrangement joins TRBV7-2 to TRBJ2-4, with D maybe TRBD1 (5 bases). Gene TRBJ2-7 matches the end of the DNA better, so the J call may be wrong. Germline V gives CDR1 SGHTA, CDR2 FQGNSA. The CDR3 runs to 15 residues. CDR3 sequence reads: CASSTGDFNSYEQYF. CDR3 nucleotide sequence: TGTGCCAGCAGCACAGGAGACTTTAACTCCTACGAGCAGTACTTC.

This clonotype was counted a few times. The genes are TRBV7-2 and TRBJ2-7; maybe TRBD2 (7 bases). CDR1 SGHTA and CDR2 FQGNSA come from the germline V gene. With 2 bases removed from V and 8 bases from J, the gap between germline ends came to 16 bases. The length of the CDR3 is 14 residues. The chain's CDR3 is CASSLSTRGGQQYF. CDR3 DNA sequence: TGTGCCAGCAGCTTAAGTACGAGGGGGGGGCAGCAGTACTTC.

This clonotype turned up a few times. This chain joins TRBV15 and TRBJ1-2; weak D call: TRBD1 (5 bases). Germline values: CDR1 LNHNV, CDR2 YYDKDF (reference sequence). This CDR3 has 15 residues. Trimming removed 2 bases from V and 5 bases from J, with 15 bases in between. CDR3 sequence (DNA): TGTGCCACCAGCAGAATACGGGGGTCAGATTATGGCTACACCTTC. It yields the protein CATSRIRGSDYGYTF.